The following is a T cell receptor (beta chain) sequence with its context. The length of the CDR3 is 15 residues. TCRdb keeps only in-frame clones here, not all; method: immunoSEQ multiplex PCR. The sample yields under 30,000 clones, 80% to 90% seen once. This specimen belongs to a study of blood T cell repertoires in COVID-19. This clonotype was sampled from a human donor in a cohort sampled during active COVID-19. The sample comprised peripheral blood. The chain recombines TRBV21-1 with TRBJ2-5; the listed D gene, TRBD2, was not tested against the DNA. TRBV21-1 is assigned pseudogene status. The CDR3, as DNA: TGTGCCAGCAGCAAAGTCGGCAGGGCGGGGGAGACCCAGTACTTC. This sequence encodes CASSKVGRAGETQYF.